These 23 T cell receptor beta chains came from one sample sequenced in a study of graft-versus-host responses after intestinal transplantation. Their antigen targets remain unknown. Only in-frame clones appear in the TCRdb table, and some are missing; sequencing was by immunoSEQ multiplex PCR. The sample lists over 100,000 clones; approximately 95% were seen once. This sample comprised unstimulated CD8+ T cells sorted from spleen or lymph node cells, obtained before intestinal transplant. The origin of the receptors is a human donor who received an intestinal transplant.

This rearrangement joins TRBV21-1 to TRBJ1-5. TRBV21-1 has pseudogene status. The CDR3 runs to 22 residues. The CDR3 sequence: CASSQTWGLTGRVKAVNQPQHF. Here the CDR3 DNA reads TGTGCCAGCAGCCAAACGTGGGGTTTGACAGGGAGGGTAAAAGCGGTCAATCAGCCCCAGCATTTT.

This chain links TRBV6-1 with TRBJ1-5; TRBD1 matches at 7 bases. After removal of 8 bases from V and 7 bases from J, the junction contained 11 bases not matched to a gene. CDR3 size: 14 residues. Looked up from germline, CDR1 is MNHNS and CDR2 is SASEGT. CDR3 nucleotide sequence: TGTGCCAGCGTTGAATGGACAGGTCGGCAGCCCCAGCATTTT. Translated, it gives CASVEWTGRQPQHF.

This chain joins TRBV6-6 and TRBJ1-1, with 7 nucleotides matching TRBD1. The CDR3 sequence is 15 residues long. Germline V gene data show CDR1 as MNHNY and CDR2 as SVGAGI (reference sequence). J lost 1 base, V lost 2 bases, and 4 bases had no gene match. The CDR3 here is CASSYPGTENTEAFF. The CDR3 DNA follows: TGTGCCAGCAGTTACCCCGGGACAGAGAACACTGAAGCTTTCTTT.

The J gene is TRBJ2-3, the V gene TRBV2; 13 bases align to TRBD2. This CDR3 region has 18 residues. CDR1 is SNHLY, CDR2 FYNNEI, per germline. V dropped 5 bases and J dropped 3; count of bases not matched to a gene: 11. CDR3 region: CASSPGLAGAPDTDTQYF. Written as DNA, the CDR3 is TGTGCCAGCAGTCCCGGACTAGCGGGAGCGCCGGATACAGATACGCAGTATTTT.

The chain has TRBV15 and TRBJ2-5; D is uncertain. Matching the DNA end better, TRBJ2-7 makes the J call doubtful. CDR3 size: 15 residues. CDR1 is LNHNV and CDR2 is YYDKDF in the germline V gene (reference sequence). CDR3 coding DNA: TGTGCCACCAGCAGAGACGGTGAACTTTGGTACGAGCAGTACTTC. It translates to CATSRDGELWYEQYF.

This sequence joins TRBV25-1 and TRBJ2-5; D is unresolved. The CDR3 has 14 amino acids. The V and J ends lost 0 bases and 5 bases respectively, with 10 bases between them. CDR1 MGHDK and CDR2 SYGVNS come from the germline V gene. CDR3 sequence reads: CASSEYETPETQYF. The DNA for the CDR3 is TGTGCCAGCAGTGAATACGAAACTCCCGAGACCCAGTACTTC.

The V call is TRBV11-2, the J call TRBJ2-1; D gene uncertain. The CDR3 has 15 amino acids. Trimming cost V 0 bases and J 0 bases, with 6 bases left between them. Germline values: CDR1 SGHAT, CDR2 FQNNGV. CDR3 in DNA: TGTGCCAGCAGCTTAGATTTTAGCTCCTACAATGAGCAGTTCTTC. As protein: CASSLDFSSYNEQFF.

In regard to this clone: Sequence at one end of the junction differs from germline and may be a read error. The chain links TRBV6-1 to TRBJ1-2; D might be TRBD1 (5 bases). Germline CDR1 is MNHNS and CDR2 is SASEGT. The CDR3 has 13 amino acids. The CDR3: CASRSPGRWGIDF. Here the CDR3 DNA reads TGTGCCAGCAGGTCTCCGGGACGTTGGGGGATCGACTTC.

This chain connects TRBV13 to TRBJ2-1, with 8 bases identical to TRBD1. Germline CDR1 is PRHDT and CDR2 is FYEKMQ (reference sequence). V lost 5 bases to trimming and J lost 4 bases; unmatched junction nucleotides: 10. This CDR3 contains 16 residues. The CDR3 is CASSPAGQGGYNEQFF. CDR3 in DNA: TGTGCCAGCAGCCCAGCTGGACAGGGAGGATACAATGAGCAGTTCTTC.

The chain is built from TRBV7-9 and TRBJ1-1, with 8 bases aligning to TRBD1. Germline CDR1 SEHNR, CDR2 FQNEAQ (reference sequence). CDR3 length: 14 amino acids. Trimming cost V 5 bases and J 5 bases; bases outside gene matches: 7. The CDR3 reads CASSRGQGVTEAFF. CDR3 sequence (DNA): TGTGCCAGCAGCAGAGGACAGGGCGTGACTGAAGCTTTCTTT.

This clone was recorded only once. The CDR3 nucleotides read TGTGCCAGCAGCCAAGCGCCAAACGAGCAGTACTTC. Translated: CASSQAPNEQYF. The V call is TRBV4-2, the J call TRBJ2-7; D ambiguous. The CDR3 runs 12 residues. CDR1 LGHNA and CDR2 YNFKEQ come from the germline V gene. The V end lost 1 base, the J end lost 5 bases, and 6 bases lay between the germline ends.

The gene calls are TRBV30 and TRBJ2-1, with 7 bases that match TRBD1. V shed 1 base, J shed 4 bases, and the junction held 7 bases outside the gene matches. In germline, CDR1 is GTSNPN, CDR2 SVGIG (reference sequence). The CDR3 consists of 15 residues. CDR3 DNA sequence: TGTGCCTGGAGTGGGGATTCGGGACAGTACAATGAGCAGTTCTTC. Translated, it gives CAWSGDSGQYNEQFF.

This clone is a singleton in its sample. The chain joins TRBV18 to TRBJ2-2; the D is unclear. The V end was cut by 3 bases, the J end by 4 bases, with 6 bases between. The V gene's germline CDR1 is KGHSH and CDR2 LQKENI. The CDR3 totals 13 residues. In DNA, the CDR3 is TGTGCCAGCTCACCTCCTGGCACCGGGGAGCTGTTTTTT. Translating it yields CASSPPGTGELFF.

The chain carries TRBV6-5 and TRBJ1-1; D uncertain. CDR1 and CDR2 (germline): MNHEY, SVGAGI. Trimming shortened V by 5 bases and J by 1 base, and 5 bases separated the two germline ends. This CDR3 comprises 12 residues. This CDR3 is CASSAANTEAFF. The DNA of the CDR3 is TGTGCCAGCAGTGCCGCGAACACTGAAGCTTTCTTT.

This chain links TRBV5-1 with TRBJ2-7, with D possibly being TRBD1 or TRBD2 (5 bases each). Trimming took off 0 bases at V and 0 bases at J, with 16 bases between the two ends. CDR1 SGHRS and CDR2 YFSETQ come from the germline V gene. There are 17 residues in the CDR3. Here the CDR3 DNA reads TGCGCCAGCAGCTTGGCCGGGGCTAGGACCCTCTCCTACGAGCAGTACTTC. Its translation: CASSLAGARTLSYEQYF.

The gene calls are TRBV14 and TRBJ2-5; D possibly matches TRBD1 or TRBD2 (5 bases each). This CDR3 is built from 16 residues. Trimming stripped 1 base from V and 5 bases from J, with 17 bases between. Germline loops: CDR1 SGHDN, CDR2 FVKESK. The CDR3: CASSQGSLGAWETQYF. The CDR3 DNA reads TGTGCCAGCAGCCAAGGTTCGCTCGGGGCTTGGGAGACCCAGTACTTC. Variable domain in full (rest from reference TRBV14 and TRBJ2-5): EAGVTQFPSHSVIEKGQTVTLRCDPISGHDNLYWYRRVMGKEIKFLLHFVKESKQDESGMPNNRFLAERTGGTYSTLKVQPAELEDSGVYFCASSQGSLGAWETQYFGPGTRLLVL.

The rearrangement links TRBV7-2 to TRBJ2-2, with 11 bases fitting TRBD2. CDR1 and CDR2 from the germline V gene are SGHTA and FQGNSA. Germline trimming cut 5 bases from V and 3 bases from J; bases unmatched to any gene: 5. This CDR3 comprises 16 residues. The CDR3 reads CASSPWGLADTGELFF. DNA of the CDR3: TGTGCCAGCAGCCCATGGGGACTAGCGGACACCGGGGAGCTGTTTTTT.

J is TRBJ2-7 and V is TRBV5-1; no definite D call. V lost 0 bases and J 1 base, leaving 8 bases between the germline ends. The CDR3 has 14 amino acids. In germline, CDR1 is SGHRS, CDR2 YFSETQ. CDR3 DNA: TGCGCCAGCAGCTTGGGGGCGGATTCCTACGAGCAGTACTTC. Its translation is CASSLGADSYEQYF.

The rearrangement uses TRBV5-4 and TRBJ2-7; D gene uncertain. CDR3 length equals 13 residues. V was shortened by 2 bases and J by 0 bases, with 6 bases between the two germline ends. Germline lookup yields CDR1 SGHNT and CDR2 YYREEE (reference sequence). The DNA of the CDR3 is TGTGCCAGCAGCTTCCCTAGCTCCTACGAGCAGTACTTC. It specifies CASSFPSSYEQYF.

The chain carries TRBV6-5 and TRBJ1-4; D not certain. The CDR3 length is 14 residues. CDR1 and CDR2 (germline): MNHEY, SVGAGI. V lost 6 bases, J lost 5 bases, and 13 bases lay in between. CDR3 sequence reads: CASSTQRLNEKLFF. CDR3 sequence (DNA): TGTGCCAGCAGCACACAGAGATTAAATGAAAAACTGTTTTTT.

This chain joins TRBV6-1 and TRBJ1-2, with TRBD1 as a possible D gene (6 bases). The V end lost 6 bases, the J end lost 0 bases, and 14 bases lay between the germline ends. The CDR3 is 15 residues long. Germline assignment: CDR1 MNHNS and CDR2 SASEGT. The DNA of the CDR3 is TGTGCCAGCAGGGACACAGGGCCTCCTAACTATGGCTACACCTTC. It translates to CASRDTGPPNYGYTF.

The chain uses TRBV30 and TRBJ2-1; 10 bases fit TRBD2. The CDR3 covers 17 residues. The germline CDR1 and CDR2 sequences are GTSNPN and SVGIG (reference sequence). V lost 2 bases to trimming and J lost 10 bases; unmatched junction nucleotides: 17. The CDR3 loop reads CAWSPRWSSGRAKEQFF. CDR3 nucleotide sequence: TGTGCCTGGAGTCCACGGTGGTCTAGCGGGAGAGCGAAAGAGCAGTTCTTC.

This clone was recorded only once. The genes are TRBV6-5 and TRBJ2-7, with a possible D match to TRBD2 (6 bases). This CDR3 has 13 residues. V was trimmed by 6 bases and J by 0 bases, leaving 9 bases between them. CDR1 is MNHEY, CDR2 SVGAGI, per germline. Here the CDR3 reads CASRRDSSYEQYF. In nucleotides, the CDR3 is TGTGCCAGCAGAAGGGACTCCTCCTACGAGCAGTACTTC.